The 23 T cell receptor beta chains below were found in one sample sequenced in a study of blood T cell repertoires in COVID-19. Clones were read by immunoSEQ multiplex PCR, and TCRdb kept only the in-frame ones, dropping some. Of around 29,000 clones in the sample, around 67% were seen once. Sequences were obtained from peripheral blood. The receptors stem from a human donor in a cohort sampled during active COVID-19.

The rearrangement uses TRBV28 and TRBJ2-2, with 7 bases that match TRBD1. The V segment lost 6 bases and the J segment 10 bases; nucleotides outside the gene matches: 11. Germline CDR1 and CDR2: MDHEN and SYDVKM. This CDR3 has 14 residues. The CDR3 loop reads CASRPGTAVKELFF. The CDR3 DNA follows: TGTGCCAGCAGACCCGGGACAGCGGTTAAGGAGCTGTTTTTT.

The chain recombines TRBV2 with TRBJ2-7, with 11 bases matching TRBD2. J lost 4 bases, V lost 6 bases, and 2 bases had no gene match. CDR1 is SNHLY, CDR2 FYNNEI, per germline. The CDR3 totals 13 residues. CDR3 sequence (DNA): TGTGCCAGCAGAACTAGCGGGAGTTACGAGCAGTACTTC. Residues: CASRTSGSYEQYF.

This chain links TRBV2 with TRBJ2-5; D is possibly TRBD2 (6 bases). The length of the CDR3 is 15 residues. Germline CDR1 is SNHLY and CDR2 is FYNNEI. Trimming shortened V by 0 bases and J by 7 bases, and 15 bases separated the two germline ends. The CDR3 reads CASSEARAVSGTQYF. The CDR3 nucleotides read TGTGCCAGCAGTGAAGCGAGAGCCGTTAGCGGGACCCAGTACTTC.

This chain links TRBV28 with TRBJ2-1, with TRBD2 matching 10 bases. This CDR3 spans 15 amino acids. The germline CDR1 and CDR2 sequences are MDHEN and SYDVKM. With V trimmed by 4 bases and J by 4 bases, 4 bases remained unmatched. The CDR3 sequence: CASSSRTSGYNEQFF. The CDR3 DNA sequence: TGTGCCAGCAGTTCTCGGACTAGCGGATACAATGAGCAGTTCTTC. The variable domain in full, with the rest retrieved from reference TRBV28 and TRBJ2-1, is DVKVTQSSRYLVKRTGEKVFLECVQDMDHENMFWYRQDPGLGLRLIYFSYDVKMKEKGDIPEGYSVSREKKERFSLILESASTNQTSMYLCASSSRTSGYNEQFFGPGTRLTVL.

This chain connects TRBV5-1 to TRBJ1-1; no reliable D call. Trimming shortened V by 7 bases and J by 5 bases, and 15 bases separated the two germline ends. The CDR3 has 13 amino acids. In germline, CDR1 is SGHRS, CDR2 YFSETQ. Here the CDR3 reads CASGRQEETEAFF. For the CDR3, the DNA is TGCGCCAGCGGGAGGCAGGAGGAGACTGAAGCTTTCTTT.

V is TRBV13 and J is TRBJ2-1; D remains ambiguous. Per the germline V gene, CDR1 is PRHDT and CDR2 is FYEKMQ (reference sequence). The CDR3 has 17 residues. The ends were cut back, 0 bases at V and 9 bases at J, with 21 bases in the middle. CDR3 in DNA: TGTGCCAGCAGCTTAGGCAGTAGAGGAGTTCTACATGGTGAGCAGTTCTTC. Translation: CASSLGSRGVLHGEQFF.

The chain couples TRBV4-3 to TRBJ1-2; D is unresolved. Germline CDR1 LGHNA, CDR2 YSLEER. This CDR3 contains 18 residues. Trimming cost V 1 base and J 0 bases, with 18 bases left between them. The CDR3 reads CASSQALGTQNPNYGYTF. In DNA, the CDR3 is TGCGCCAGCAGCCAAGCATTGGGCACACAAAATCCTAACTATGGCTACACCTTC.

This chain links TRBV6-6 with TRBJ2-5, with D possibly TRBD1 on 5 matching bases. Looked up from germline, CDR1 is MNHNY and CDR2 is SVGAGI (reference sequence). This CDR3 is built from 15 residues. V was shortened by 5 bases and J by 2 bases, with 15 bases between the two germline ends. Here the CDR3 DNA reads TGTGCCAGCAGTCAGATCGCAGGGCTGCAAGAGACCCAGTACTTC. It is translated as CASSQIAGLQETQYF.

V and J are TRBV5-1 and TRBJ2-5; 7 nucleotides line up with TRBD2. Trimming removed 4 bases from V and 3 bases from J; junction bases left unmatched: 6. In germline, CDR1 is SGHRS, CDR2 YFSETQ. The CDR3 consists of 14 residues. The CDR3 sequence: CASSSGAGKETQYF. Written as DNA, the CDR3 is TGCGCCAGCAGCAGCGGGGCAGGTAAAGAGACCCAGTACTTC.

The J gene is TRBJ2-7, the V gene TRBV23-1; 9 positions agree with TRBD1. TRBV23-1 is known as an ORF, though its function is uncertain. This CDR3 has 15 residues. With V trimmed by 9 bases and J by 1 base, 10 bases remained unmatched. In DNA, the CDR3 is TGCGCCAGAACAGTGCGGGACAGGGATTCCTACGAGCAGTACTTC. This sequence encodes CARTVRDRDSYEQYF.

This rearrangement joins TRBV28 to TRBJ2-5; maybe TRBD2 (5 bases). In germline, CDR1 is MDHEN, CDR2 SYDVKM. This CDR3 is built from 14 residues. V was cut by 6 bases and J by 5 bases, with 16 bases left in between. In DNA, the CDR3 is TGTGCCAGCAGCCCCCAAGGGAGTGGGGAGACCCAGTACTTC. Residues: CASSPQGSGETQYF.

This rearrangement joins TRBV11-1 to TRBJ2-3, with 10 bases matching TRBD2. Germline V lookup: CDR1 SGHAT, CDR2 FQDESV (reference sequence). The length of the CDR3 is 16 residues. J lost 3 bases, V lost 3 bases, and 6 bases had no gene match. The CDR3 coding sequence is TGTGCCAGCAGCTTGGACACTAGCGGGATGACAGATACGCAGTATTTT. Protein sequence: CASSLDTSGMTDTQYF.

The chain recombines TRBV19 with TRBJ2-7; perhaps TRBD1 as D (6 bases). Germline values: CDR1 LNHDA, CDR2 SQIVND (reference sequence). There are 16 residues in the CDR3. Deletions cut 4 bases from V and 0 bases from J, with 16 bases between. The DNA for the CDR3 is TGTGCCAGTAGTACCCCGGGACAAACAAACTCCTACGAGCAGTACTTC. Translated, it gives CASSTPGQTNSYEQYF.

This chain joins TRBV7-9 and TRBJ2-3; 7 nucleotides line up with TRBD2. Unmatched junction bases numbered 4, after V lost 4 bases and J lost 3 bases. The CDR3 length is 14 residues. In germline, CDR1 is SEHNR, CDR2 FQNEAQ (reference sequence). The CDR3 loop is CASSSGLETDTQYF. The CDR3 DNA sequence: TGTGCCAGCAGCTCCGGACTAGAAACAGATACGCAGTATTTT. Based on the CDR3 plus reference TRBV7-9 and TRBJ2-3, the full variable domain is DTGVSQNPRHKITKRGQNVTFRCDPISEHNRLYWYRQTLGQGPEFLTYFQNEAQLEKSRLLSDRFSAERPKGSFSTLEIQRTEQGDSAMYLCASSSGLETDTQYFGPGTRLTVL.

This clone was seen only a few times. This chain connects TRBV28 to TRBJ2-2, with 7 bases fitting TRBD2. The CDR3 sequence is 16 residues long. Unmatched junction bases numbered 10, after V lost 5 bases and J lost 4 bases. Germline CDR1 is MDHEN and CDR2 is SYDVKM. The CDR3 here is CASSGGGADITGELFF. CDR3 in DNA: TGTGCCAGCAGTGGGGGAGGGGCAGACATCACCGGGGAGCTGTTTTTT.

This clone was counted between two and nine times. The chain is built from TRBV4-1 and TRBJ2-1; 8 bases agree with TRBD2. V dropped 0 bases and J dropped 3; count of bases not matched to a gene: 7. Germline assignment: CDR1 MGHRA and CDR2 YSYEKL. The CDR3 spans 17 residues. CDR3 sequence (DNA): TGCGCCAGCAGCCAAGATGACGCGGGAGGTTTCTACAATGAGCAGTTCTTC. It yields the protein CASSQDDAGGFYNEQFF.

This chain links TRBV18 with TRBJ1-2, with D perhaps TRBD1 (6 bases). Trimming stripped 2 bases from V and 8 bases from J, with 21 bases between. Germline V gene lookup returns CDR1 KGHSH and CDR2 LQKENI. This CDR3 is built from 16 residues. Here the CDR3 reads CASSPRVRTADGGYTF. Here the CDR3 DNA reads TGTGCCAGCTCACCAAGGGTACGGACAGCGGATGGCGGCTACACCTTC.

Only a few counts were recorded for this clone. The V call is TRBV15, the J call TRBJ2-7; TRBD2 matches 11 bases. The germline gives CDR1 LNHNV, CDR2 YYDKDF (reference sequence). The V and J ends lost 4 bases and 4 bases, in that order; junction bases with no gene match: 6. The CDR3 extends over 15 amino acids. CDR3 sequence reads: CATSNGLAGLYEQYF. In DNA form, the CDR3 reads TGTGCCACCAGCAACGGACTAGCGGGTCTATACGAGCAGTACTTC. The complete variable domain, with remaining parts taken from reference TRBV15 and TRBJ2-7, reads DAMVIQNPRYQVTQFGKPVTLSCSQTLNHNVMYWYQQKSSQAPKLLFHYYDKDFNNEADTPDNFQSRRPNTSFCFLDIRSPGLGDTAMYLCATSNGLAGLYEQYFGPGTRLTVT.

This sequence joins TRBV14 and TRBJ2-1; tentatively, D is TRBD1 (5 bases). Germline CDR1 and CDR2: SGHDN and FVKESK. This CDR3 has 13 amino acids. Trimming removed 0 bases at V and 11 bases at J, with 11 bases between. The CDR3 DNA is TGTGCCAGCAGCCAAGATGTGGCAGGGAAGCAGTTCTTC. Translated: CASSQDVAGKQFF.

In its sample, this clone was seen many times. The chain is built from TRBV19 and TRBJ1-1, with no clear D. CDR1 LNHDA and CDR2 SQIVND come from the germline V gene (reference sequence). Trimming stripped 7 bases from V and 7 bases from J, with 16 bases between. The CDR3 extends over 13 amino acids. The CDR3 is CASIGKGPVEAFF. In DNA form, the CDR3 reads TGTGCCAGTATCGGGAAAGGGCCAGTTGAAGCTTTCTTT.

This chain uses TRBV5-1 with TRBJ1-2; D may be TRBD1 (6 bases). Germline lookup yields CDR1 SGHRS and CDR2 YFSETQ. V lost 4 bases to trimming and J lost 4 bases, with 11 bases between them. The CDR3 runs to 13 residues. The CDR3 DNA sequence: TGCGCCAGCAGCACGGGGGGCTCCTATGGCTACACCTTC. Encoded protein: CASSTGGSYGYTF. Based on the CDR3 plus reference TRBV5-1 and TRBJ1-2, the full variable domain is KAGVTQTPRYLIKTRGQQVTLSCSPISGHRSVSWYQQTPGQGLQFLFEYFSETQRNKGNFPGRFSGRQFSNSRSEMNVSTLELGDSALYLCASSTGGSYGYTFGSGTRLTVV.

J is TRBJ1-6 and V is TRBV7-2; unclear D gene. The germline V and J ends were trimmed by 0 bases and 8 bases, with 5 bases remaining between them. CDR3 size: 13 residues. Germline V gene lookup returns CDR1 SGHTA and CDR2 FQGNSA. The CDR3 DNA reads TGTGCCAGCAGCTTAGCTCGGGATTCACCCCTCCACTTT. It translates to CASSLARDSPLHF.

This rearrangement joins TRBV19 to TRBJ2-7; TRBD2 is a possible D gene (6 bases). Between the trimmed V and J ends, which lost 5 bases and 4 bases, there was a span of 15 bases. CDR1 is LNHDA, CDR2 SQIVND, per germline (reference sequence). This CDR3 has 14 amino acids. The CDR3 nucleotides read TGTGCCAGTAGTGGAGGGCAACGGGGATACGAGCAGTACTTC. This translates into CASSGGQRGYEQYF.